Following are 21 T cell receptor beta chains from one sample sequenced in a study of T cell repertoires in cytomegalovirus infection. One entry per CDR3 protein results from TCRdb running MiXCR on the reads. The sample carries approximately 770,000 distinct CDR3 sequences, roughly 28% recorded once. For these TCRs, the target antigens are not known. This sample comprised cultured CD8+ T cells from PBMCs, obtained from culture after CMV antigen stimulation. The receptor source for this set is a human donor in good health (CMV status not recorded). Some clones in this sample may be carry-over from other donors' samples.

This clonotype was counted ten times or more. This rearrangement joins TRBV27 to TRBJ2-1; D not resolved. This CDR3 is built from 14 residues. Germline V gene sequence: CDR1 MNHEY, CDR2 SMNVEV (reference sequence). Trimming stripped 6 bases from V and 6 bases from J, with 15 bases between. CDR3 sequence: CASSRWGPGNEQFF. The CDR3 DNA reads TGTGCCAGCAGCCGCTGGGGTCCGGGCAATGAGCAGTTCTTC.

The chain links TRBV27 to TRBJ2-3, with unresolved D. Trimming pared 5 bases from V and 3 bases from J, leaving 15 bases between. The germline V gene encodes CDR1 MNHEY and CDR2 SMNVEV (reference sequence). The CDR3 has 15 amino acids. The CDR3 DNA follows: TGTGCCAGCAGTCCCGGGCCTCTGAGTACAGATACGCAGTATTTT. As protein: CASSPGPLSTDTQYF.

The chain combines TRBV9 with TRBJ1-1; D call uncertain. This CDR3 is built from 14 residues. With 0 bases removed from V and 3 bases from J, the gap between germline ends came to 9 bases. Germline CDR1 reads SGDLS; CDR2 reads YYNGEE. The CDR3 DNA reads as TGTGCCAGCAGCGTAGAAGTGCAGTACACTGAAGCTTTCTTT. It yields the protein CASSVEVQYTEAFF.

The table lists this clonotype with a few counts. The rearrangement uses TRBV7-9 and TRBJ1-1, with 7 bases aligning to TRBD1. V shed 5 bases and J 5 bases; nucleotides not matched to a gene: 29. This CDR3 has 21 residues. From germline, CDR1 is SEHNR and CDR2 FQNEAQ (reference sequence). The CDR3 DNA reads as TGTGCCAGCAGCAACGGACAGGCAACGATTTACCGAACAGAAAATGGGACTGAAGCTTTCTTT. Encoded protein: CASSNGQATIYRTENGTEAFF.

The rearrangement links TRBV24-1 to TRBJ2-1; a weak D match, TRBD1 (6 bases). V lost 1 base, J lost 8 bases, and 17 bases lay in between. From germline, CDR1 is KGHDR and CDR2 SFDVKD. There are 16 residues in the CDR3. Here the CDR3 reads CATSDFQGSSRYEQFF. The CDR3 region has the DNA TGTGCCACCAGTGATTTTCAGGGGTCGTCCCGGTATGAGCAGTTCTTC.

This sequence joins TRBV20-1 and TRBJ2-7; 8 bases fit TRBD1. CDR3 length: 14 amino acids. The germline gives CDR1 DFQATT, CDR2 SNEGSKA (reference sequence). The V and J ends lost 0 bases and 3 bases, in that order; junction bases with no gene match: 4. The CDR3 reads CSARDEQGVYEQYV. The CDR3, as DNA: TGCAGTGCTAGAGATGAACAGGGGGTCTACGAGCAGTACGTC.

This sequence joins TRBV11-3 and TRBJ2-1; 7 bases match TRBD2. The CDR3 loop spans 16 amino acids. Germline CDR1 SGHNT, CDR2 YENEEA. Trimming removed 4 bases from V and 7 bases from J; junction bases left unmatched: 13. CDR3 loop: CASSSESTSQRNEQFF. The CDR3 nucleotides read TGTGCCAGCAGCTCTGAATCGACTAGCCAACGTAATGAGCAGTTCTTC.

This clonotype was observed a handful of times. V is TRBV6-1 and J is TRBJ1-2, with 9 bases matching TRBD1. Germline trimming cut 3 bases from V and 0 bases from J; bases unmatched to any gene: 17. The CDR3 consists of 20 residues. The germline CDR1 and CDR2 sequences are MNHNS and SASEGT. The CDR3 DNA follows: TGTGCCAGCAGTGAGGACCCCACAGGGGGCGCATCTCAAGCTAACTATGGCTACACCTTC. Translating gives CASSEDPTGGASQANYGYTF.

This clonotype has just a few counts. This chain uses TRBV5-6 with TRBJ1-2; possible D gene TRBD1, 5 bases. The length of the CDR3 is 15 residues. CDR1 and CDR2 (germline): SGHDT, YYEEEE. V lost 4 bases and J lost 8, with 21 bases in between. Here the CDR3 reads CASSLKNRFLEGYTF. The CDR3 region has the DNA TGTGCCAGCAGCCTAAAAAACAGGTTTCTTGAGGGCTACACCTTC.

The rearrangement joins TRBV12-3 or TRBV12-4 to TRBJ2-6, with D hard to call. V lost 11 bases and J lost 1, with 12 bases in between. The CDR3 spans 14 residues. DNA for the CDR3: TGTGCCTGCATCTACGAATCTGGGGCCAACGTCCTGACTTTC. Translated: CACIYESGANVLTF.

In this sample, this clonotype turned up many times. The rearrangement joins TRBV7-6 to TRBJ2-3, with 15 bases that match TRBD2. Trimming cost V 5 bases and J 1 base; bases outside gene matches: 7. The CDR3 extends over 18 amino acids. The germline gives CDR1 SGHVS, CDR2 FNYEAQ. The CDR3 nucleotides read TGTGCCAGCAGCCCAGGACTAGCGGGGGGGCCCGGCACAGATACGCAGTATTTT. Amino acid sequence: CASSPGLAGGPGTDTQYF. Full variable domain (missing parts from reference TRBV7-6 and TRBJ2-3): GAGVSQSPRYKVTKRGQDVALRCDPISGHVSLYWYRQALGQGPEFLTYFNYEAQQDKSGLPNDRFSAERPEGSISTLTIQRTEQRDSAMYRCASSPGLAGGPGTDTQYFGPGTRLTVL.

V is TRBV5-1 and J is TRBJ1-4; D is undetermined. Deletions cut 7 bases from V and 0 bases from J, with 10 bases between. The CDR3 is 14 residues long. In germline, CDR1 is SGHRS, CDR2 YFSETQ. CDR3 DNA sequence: TGCGCCAGCGGACCGGGAACAACTAATGAAAAACTGTTTTTT. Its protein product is CASGPGTTNEKLFF.

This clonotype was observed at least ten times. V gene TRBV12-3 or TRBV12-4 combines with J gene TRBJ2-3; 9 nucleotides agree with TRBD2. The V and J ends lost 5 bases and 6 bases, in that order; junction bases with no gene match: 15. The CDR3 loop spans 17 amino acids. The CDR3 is CASSPWSGGTLWDTQYF. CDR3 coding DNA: TGTGCCAGCAGTCCCTGGAGCGGGGGGACCCTTTGGGATACGCAGTATTTT.

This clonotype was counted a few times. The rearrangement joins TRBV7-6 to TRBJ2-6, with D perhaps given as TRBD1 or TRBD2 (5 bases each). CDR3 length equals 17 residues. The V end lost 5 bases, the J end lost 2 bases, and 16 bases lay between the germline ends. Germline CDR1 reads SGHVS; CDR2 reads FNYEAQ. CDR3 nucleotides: TGTGCCAGCAGCCTGGACTGGGGGTCCGCTGGGGCCAACGTCCTGACTTTC. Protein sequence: CASSLDWGSAGANVLTF.

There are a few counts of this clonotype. In DNA, the CDR3 is TGTGCCAGCCTACCTGTTATGGGGGGCCGTGGTGAGCAGTTCTTC. Translated: CASLPVMGGRGEQFF. The chain employs TRBV12-3 or TRBV12-4 and TRBJ2-1; D tentatively reads TRBD1 or TRBD2 (6 bases each). The CDR3 contains 15 residues. The ends were cut back, 8 bases at V and 9 bases at J, with 23 bases in the middle.

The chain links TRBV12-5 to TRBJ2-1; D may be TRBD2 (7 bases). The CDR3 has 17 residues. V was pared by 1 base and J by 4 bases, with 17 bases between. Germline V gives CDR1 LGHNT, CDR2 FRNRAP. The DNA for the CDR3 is TGTGCTAGTGGTTTGGGGGGAGGGGGGGGGCAGTACAATGAGCAGTTCTTC. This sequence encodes CASGLGGGGGQYNEQFF.

DNA for the CDR3: TGTGCCATCAGTGAGGAAACGGACCTTCGACCGACAGATACGCAGTATTTT. Translating it yields CAISEETDLRPTDTQYF. The chain is built from TRBV10-3 and TRBJ2-3; no reliable D call. In germline, CDR1 is ENHRY, CDR2 SYGVKD. V lost 2 bases, J lost 3 bases, and 18 bases lay in between. The CDR3 length is 17 residues.

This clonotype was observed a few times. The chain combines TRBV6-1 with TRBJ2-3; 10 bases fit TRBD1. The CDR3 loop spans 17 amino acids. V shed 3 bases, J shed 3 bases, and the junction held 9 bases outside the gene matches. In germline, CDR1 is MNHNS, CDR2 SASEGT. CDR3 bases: TGTGCCAGCAGTGACCTCCCCGGGACAGGGGTAACAGATACGCAGTATTTT. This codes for CASSDLPGTGVTDTQYF.

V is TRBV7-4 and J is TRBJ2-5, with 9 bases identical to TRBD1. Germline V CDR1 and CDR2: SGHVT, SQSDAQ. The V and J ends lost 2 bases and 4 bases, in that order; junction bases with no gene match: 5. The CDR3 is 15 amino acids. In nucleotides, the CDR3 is TGTGCCAGCAGCTTAAAGTGGGGACAGGGAGAGACCCAGTACTTC. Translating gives CASSLKWGQGETQYF.

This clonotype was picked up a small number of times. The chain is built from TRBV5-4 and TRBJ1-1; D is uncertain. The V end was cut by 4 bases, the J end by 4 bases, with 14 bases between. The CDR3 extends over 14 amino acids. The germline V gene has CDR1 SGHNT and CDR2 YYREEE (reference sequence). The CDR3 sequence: CASSPDRSRTEAFF. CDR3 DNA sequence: TGTGCCAGCAGCCCGGATCGTTCTCGCACTGAAGCTTTCTTT.

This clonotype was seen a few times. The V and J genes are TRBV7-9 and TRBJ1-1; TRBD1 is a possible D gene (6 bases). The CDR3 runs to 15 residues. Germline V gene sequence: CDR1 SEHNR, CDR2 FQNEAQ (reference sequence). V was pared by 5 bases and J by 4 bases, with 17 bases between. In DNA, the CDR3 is TGTGCCAGCAGCCCATTCAGGGGCGAGCTCACTGAAGCTTTCTTT. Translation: CASSPFRGELTEAFF.